This T cell receptor beta chain was identified in a study of lymphopenia after photon versus proton radiotherapy. The study, taken as a whole, reports: Relative stability marked proton patients; photon patients lost diversity and naive cells. Oligoclonal CD8+ Temra expansion after nadir drove photon patients' diversity drop. Larger post-nadir TCR diversity loss correlated inversely with survival in deceased patients.

The CDR3 sequence is 15 residues long. Trimming shortened V by 3 bases and J by 2 bases, and 13 bases separated the two germline ends. In germline, CDR1 is LNHDA, CDR2 SQIVND (reference sequence). Comments on this clone: The antigen is not known.

Using immunoSEQ multiplex PCR, the repertoire was profiled, and TCRdb retains in-frame clones only, with some absent. The profile covers approximately 12,000 clones, with roughly nine tenths appearing a single time and roughly 4% taken by the ten largest. The source of this sequence is a man aged 55 to 70 with pancreatic cancer. The source was peripheral blood, collected from a patient treated with photon-based radiotherapy. The chain joins TRBV19 to TRBJ1-2, with a possible D match to TRBD1 (6 bases). CDR3 protein: CASSIGRGANYGYTF. The DNA for the CDR3 is TGTGCCAGTAGTATTGGTCGGGGGGCGAACTATGGCTACACCTTC.